These 27 T cell receptor beta chains came from one sample sequenced in a study of blood T cell repertoires in COVID-19. Sequencing used immunoSEQ multiplex PCR; TCRdb keeps in-frame clones, though not all of them. This table has tens of thousands of clones, approximately 90% appearing once. The sequenced sample consisted of peripheral blood. Receptor source: a woman of 80 years or more with acute or convalescent COVID-19.

The rearrangement links TRBV28 to TRBJ2-2, with TRBD1 matching over 8 bases. The CDR3 totals 14 residues. Germline values: CDR1 MDHEN, CDR2 SYDVKM. The V segment lost 5 bases and the J segment 8 bases; nucleotides outside the gene matches: 7. CDR3 sequence reads: CASSNGQGTGELFF. CDR3 in DNA: TGTGCCAGCAGTAACGGACAGGGCACGGGGGAGCTGTTTTTT.

V is TRBV5-1 and J is TRBJ2-5; weak D call: TRBD1 (6 bases). Germline loops: CDR1 SGHRS, CDR2 YFSETQ. Trimming took off 4 bases at V and 4 bases at J, with 17 bases between the two ends. This CDR3 has 15 residues. This CDR3 is CASSPVQGRGETQYF. Written as DNA, the CDR3 is TGCGCCAGCAGCCCAGTACAGGGCAGGGGAGAGACCCAGTACTTC.

The chain carries TRBV25-1 and TRBJ1-3; perhaps TRBD1 as D (6 bases). The CDR3 is 15 residues long. Deletions cut 3 bases from V and 0 bases from J, with 9 bases between. Germline CDR1 reads MGHDK; CDR2 reads SYGVNS. DNA for the CDR3: TGTGCCAGCAGTGACTGGACAGCCTCTGGAAACACCATATATTTT. Translating it yields CASSDWTASGNTIYF.

The V gene is TRBV10-1, the J gene TRBJ1-1; D remains unclear. Germline V CDR1 and CDR2: WNHNN, SYGVQD (reference sequence). V lost 6 bases and J 0 bases, leaving 8 bases between the germline ends. This CDR3 has 13 residues. The CDR3, as DNA: TGCGCCAGCAGCCAACAGATGAACACTGAAGCTTTCTTT. Encoded protein: CASSQQMNTEAFF.

The rearrangement uses TRBV6-5 and TRBJ2-1; 8 bases are shared with TRBD1. Per the germline V gene, CDR1 is MNHEY and CDR2 is SVGAGI. The length of the CDR3 is 13 residues. J lost 8 bases, V lost 8 bases, and 8 bases had no gene match. CDR3 bases: TGTGCCAGCGGCAAAAACAGGGGGTATGAGCAGTTCTTC. This codes for CASGKNRGYEQFF.

The J gene is TRBJ1-3, the V gene TRBV12-3 or TRBV12-4, with D perhaps matching TRBD1 (6 bases). V lost 5 bases, J lost 11 bases, and 10 bases lay in between. The CDR3 extends over 11 amino acids. DNA for the CDR3: TGTGCCAGCAGTAGCAGGGGAGCCATATATTTT. Protein sequence: CASSSRGAIYF.

This chain connects TRBV5-1 to TRBJ2-5, with 9 bases lining up with TRBD1. This CDR3 has 16 amino acids. Per the germline V gene, CDR1 is SGHRS and CDR2 is YFSETQ. Trimming took 2 bases from V and 4 from J; bases not matched to a gene: 9. The CDR3 nucleotides read TGCGCCAGCAGCTTAGGGGCACAGGGGGCGAGAGAGACCCAGTACTTC. Its translation: CASSLGAQGARETQYF.

This clone was picked up a small number of times. J is TRBJ1-1 and V is TRBV11-1; D is unresolved. The germline gives CDR1 SGHAT, CDR2 FQDESV (reference sequence). Trimming cost V 6 bases and J 2 bases, with 10 bases left between them. This CDR3 is built from 13 residues. The CDR3 nucleotides read TGTGCCAGCAGAAGCCGAGGAAACACTGAAGCTTTCTTT. Its protein is CASRSRGNTEAFF.

Here the CDR3 DNA reads TGCGCCAGCAGCTTGTCGGGCGGGCGGAACACTGAAGCTTTCTTT. It yields the protein CASSLSGGRNTEAFF. The chain is built from TRBV5-1 and TRBJ1-1, with no clear D. The CDR3 length is 15 residues. V was pared by 1 base and J by 1 base, with 11 bases between. Germline V gives CDR1 SGHRS, CDR2 YFSETQ.

The V gene is TRBV3-1 (or the pseudogene TRBV3-2), the J gene TRBJ1-4; weak D call: TRBD1 (6 bases). The V end lost 8 bases, the J end lost 7 bases, and 11 bases lay between the germline ends. This CDR3 spans 12 amino acids. CDR1 and CDR2 from the germline V gene are LGHDT and YNNKEL (reference sequence). The CDR3 protein is CASGTSSEKLFF. In DNA form, the CDR3 reads TGTGCCAGCGGGACATCTAGTGAAAAACTGTTTTTT.

In this sample, this clone turned up once. The CDR3 loop reads CASSIADNEQFF. The CDR3 coding sequence is TGCGCCAGCTCTATAGCGGACAATGAGCAGTTCTTC. This chain links TRBV5-1 with TRBJ2-1; possible D gene TRBD2, 6 bases. V dropped 7 bases and J dropped 5 bases, with 10 bases sitting between them. Germline CDR1 is SGHRS and CDR2 is YFSETQ. The CDR3 loop spans 12 amino acids.

This chain connects TRBV5-8 to TRBJ2-2, with D perhaps matching TRBD1 (6 bases). The V and J ends lost 0 bases and 4 bases respectively, with 10 bases between them. CDR3 size: 15 residues. Germline CDR1 SGHTS, CDR2 YDEGEE. In DNA form, the CDR3 reads TGTGCCAGCAGCTTGGCAGGGGTGAGCACCGGGGAGCTGTTTTTT. Translation: CASSLAGVSTGELFF.

This chain links TRBV6-5 with TRBJ1-2; 7 nucleotides align to TRBD1. Germline loops: CDR1 MNHEY, CDR2 SVGAGI. CDR3 length: 14 amino acids. V lost 7 bases and J lost 0; bases outside the gene matches: 5. The CDR3 protein is CASTRTGSNYGYTF. As DNA, the CDR3 is TGTGCCAGCACCCGGACAGGATCTAACTATGGCTACACCTTC.

This chain connects TRBV19 to TRBJ2-7; tentatively, D is TRBD1 (6 bases). CDR1 LNHDA and CDR2 SQIVND come from the germline V gene (reference sequence). This CDR3 has 15 amino acids. V lost 5 bases and J lost 4, with 18 bases in between. CDR3 nucleotide sequence: TGTGCCAGTAGTGCCTCCGGGACACAGCTTTACGAGCAGTACTTC. The encoded protein is CASSASGTQLYEQYF. Full variable domain (outside the CDR3, taken from reference TRBV19 and TRBJ2-7): DGGITQSPKYLFRKEGQNVTLSCEQNLNHDAMYWYRQDPGQGLRLIYYSQIVNDFQKGDIAEGYSVSREKKESFPLTVTSAQKNPTAFYLCASSASGTQLYEQYFGPGTRLTVT.

J is TRBJ1-2 and V is TRBV5-1, with D hard to call. Germline V gene lookup returns CDR1 SGHRS and CDR2 YFSETQ. V was trimmed by 3 bases and J by 2 bases, leaving 8 bases between them. CDR3 size: 13 residues. As DNA, the CDR3 is TGCGCCAGCAGCTCCCCCGGGAACTATGGCTACACCTTC. Residues: CASSSPGNYGYTF. Based on the CDR3 plus reference TRBV5-1 and TRBJ1-2, the full variable domain is KAGVTQTPRYLIKTRGQQVTLSCSPISGHRSVSWYQQTPGQGLQFLFEYFSETQRNKGNFPGRFSGRQFSNSRSEMNVSTLELGDSALYLCASSSPGNYGYTFGSGTRLTVV.

The chain is built from TRBV7-2 and TRBJ2-5, with D possibly matching TRBD2 (7 bases). Trimming removed 0 bases from V and 4 bases from J, with 12 bases in between. Germline V gene data show CDR1 as SGHTA and CDR2 as FQGNSA. The CDR3 has 15 amino acids. The CDR3 DNA is TGTGCCAGCAGCTTAGCACGGGGGGCCGGAGAGACCCAGTACTTC. Translation gives CASSLARGAGETQYF.

V usage is TRBV3-1 (or the pseudogene TRBV3-2) and J usage is TRBJ2-1; 13 nucleotides match TRBD2. Germline CDR1 is LGHDT and CDR2 is YNNKEL (reference sequence). There are 17 residues in the CDR3. After removal of 1 base from V and 7 bases from J, the junction contained 7 bases not matched to a gene. The CDR3 DNA reads as TGTGCCAGCAGCCAAGCCCCCGGGACTAGCGGGACTAATGAGCAGTTCTTC. Residues: CASSQAPGTSGTNEQFF.

The V call is TRBV5-1, the J call TRBJ2-2; TRBD1 matches 10 bases. This CDR3 spans 15 amino acids. V was clipped by 0 bases and J by 8 bases; unmatched bases: 4. CDR1 is SGHRS and CDR2 is YFSETQ in the germline V gene. The CDR3, as DNA: TGCGCCAGCAGCTTGGGACAGGGGGCGGCTGGGGAGCTGTTTTTT. Translation gives CASSLGQGAAGELFF.

The chain links TRBV5-1 to TRBJ2-1; D call uncertain. Deletions cut 3 bases from V and 9 bases from J, with 13 bases between. The CDR3 is 13 residues long. Germline CDR1 reads SGHRS; CDR2 reads YFSETQ. CDR3 sequence (DNA): TGCGCCAGCAGCTCTCTAGTGCATGTTGAGCAGTTCTTC. Translation: CASSSLVHVEQFF.

The chain links TRBV3-1 (or the pseudogene TRBV3-2) to TRBJ2-2; 9 bases are shared with TRBD1. V was pared by 4 bases and J by 3 bases, with 3 bases of the junction left unmatched. Germline V CDR1 and CDR2: LGHDT, YNNKEL (reference sequence). CDR3 length: 15 residues. Here the CDR3 reads CASSPRQGDTGELFF. CDR3 bases: TGTGCCAGCAGCCCCCGACAGGGGGACACCGGGGAGCTGTTTTTT.

Here the CDR3 reads CASSITSGAYNEQFF. CDR3 DNA sequence: TGTGCCAGTAGTATAACTAGCGGGGCTTACAATGAGCAGTTCTTC. The chain combines TRBV19 with TRBJ2-1; 10 positions agree with TRBD2. Trimming cost V 2 bases and J 4 bases; bases outside gene matches: 2. Germline CDR1 and CDR2: LNHDA and SQIVND (reference sequence). The CDR3 is made up of 15 amino acids.

The V call is TRBV12-3 or TRBV12-4, the J call TRBJ1-2; D is undetermined. There are 12 residues in the CDR3. Trimming shortened V by 5 bases and J by 8 bases, and 12 bases separated the two germline ends. CDR3 bases: TGTGCCAGCAGTGGACTGGGGAGAGGCTACACCTTC. It codes for CASSGLGRGYTF.

This chain links TRBV4-1 with TRBJ2-2, with a possible D match to TRBD1 (6 bases). The CDR3 is 16 residues long. Germline values: CDR1 MGHRA, CDR2 YSYEKL. V was pared by 1 base and J by 4 bases, with 13 bases between. The CDR3 reads CASSQAVPRGTGELFF. The CDR3 DNA follows: TGCGCCAGCAGCCAAGCTGTACCCAGGGGCACCGGGGAGCTGTTTTTT.

This chain joins TRBV18 and TRBJ2-3; D gene unclear. V lost 1 base to trimming and J lost 0 bases, with 8 bases between them. Germline CDR1 KGHSH, CDR2 LQKENI. The CDR3 contains 15 residues. The CDR3 DNA reads TGTGCCAGCTCACCACAGAGTTATAGCACAGATACGCAGTATTTT. Its protein is CASSPQSYSTDTQYF.

The chain couples TRBV7-8 to TRBJ2-7, with a possible D match to TRBD1 (5 bases). The CDR3 loop spans 13 amino acids. V lost 5 bases and J lost 3, with 11 bases in between. The V gene's germline CDR1 is SGHVS and CDR2 FQNEAQ. The CDR3 spells CASSPGPGYEQYV. DNA of the CDR3: TGTGCCAGCAGCCCAGGGCCTGGCTACGAGCAGTACGTC.

The chain uses TRBV5-5 and TRBJ1-4, with TRBD1 matching 8 bases. V was clipped by 4 bases and J by 7 bases; unmatched bases: 9. Germline CDR1 SGHKS, CDR2 YYEKEE (reference sequence). The CDR3 extends over 15 amino acids. CDR3 amino acids: CASSGRTGRGEKLFF. CDR3 nucleotides: TGTGCCAGCAGCGGGCGGACAGGGAGGGGTGAAAAACTGTTTTTT.

The chain employs TRBV5-1 and TRBJ1-1; D gene unclear. V was cut by 0 bases and J by 4 bases, with 7 bases left in between. The length of the CDR3 is 13 residues. Germline values: CDR1 SGHRS, CDR2 YFSETQ. CDR3 coding DNA: TGCGCCAGCAGCTTGGTCCCAGGCACTGAAGCTTTCTTT. Amino acids: CASSLVPGTEAFF.